These 5 T cell receptor beta chains came from one sample sequenced in a study of cytomegalovirus exposure and HLA in healthy donors. 13 Jbeta primers and 60 Vbeta primers were used for the PCR. The repertoire was sequenced with immunoSEQ multiplex PCR; TCRdb's copy has only in-frame clones and lacks some. Counted here are some 200,000 clones, 82% occurring once; the ten biggest clones make up approximately 0.098%. Input material: PBMCs. These receptors were obtained from a boy aged 2-15 years in good health and CMV-seronegative.

This clone was detected only once. The germline gene is not matched at one end of the junction; a read error may be the cause. The V call is TRBV5-1, the J call TRBJ2-6; 7 positions agree with TRBD1. This CDR3 is 13 amino acids long. Germline assignment: CDR1 SGHRS and CDR2 YFSETQ. The CDR3 spells CASSLQGDNVLTF. Here the CDR3 DNA reads TGCGCCAGCAGCCTCCAGGGGGACAACGTCCTGACTTTC.

This clone was counted between two and nine times. V gene TRBV2 combines with J gene TRBJ1-5; D ambiguous. The ends were cut back, 2 bases at V and 9 bases at J, with 11 bases in the middle. The CDR3 is 13 amino acids. Per germline, CDR1 SNHLY and CDR2 FYNNEI. This CDR3 reads CASSELGEGPQHF. Here the CDR3 DNA reads TGTGCCAGCAGTGAATTGGGAGAAGGGCCCCAGCATTTT.

The chain joins TRBV4-2 to TRBJ2-3, with a tentative D call TRBD2 (6 bases). The CDR3 totals 18 residues. The germline CDR1 and CDR2 sequences are LGHNA and YNFKEQ. With 2 bases removed from V and 0 bases from J, the gap between germline ends came to 18 bases. CDR3 nucleotide sequence: TGTGCCAGCAGCCAACACCCATTGACTAGAGCTAGCACAGATACGCAGTATTTT. It translates to CASSQHPLTRASTDTQYF.

This sequence joins TRBV19 and TRBJ1-2; 7 nucleotides line up with TRBD1. Trimming took 3 bases from V and 4 from J; bases not matched to a gene: 2. The CDR3 covers 13 residues. In germline, CDR1 is LNHDA, CDR2 SQIVND (reference sequence). Here the CDR3 reads CASSINRGYGYTF. The DNA of the CDR3 is TGTGCCAGTAGTATCAACAGGGGCTATGGCTACACCTTC.

In nucleotides, the CDR3 is TGTGCCATCAGTGAGTCTCTGGGGCTGCGCCTGACTTTC. Protein: CAISESLGLRLTF. V and J are TRBV10-3 and TRBJ2-6; possibly TRBD1 for D (5 bases). Between the trimmed V and J ends, which lost 0 bases and 15 bases, there was a span of 12 bases. In germline, CDR1 is ENHRY, CDR2 SYGVKD. This CDR3 is 13 amino acids long.